This T cell receptor beta chain was sequenced in a study of blood T cell repertoires in COVID-19. Sequencing used immunoSEQ multiplex PCR; TCRdb keeps in-frame clones, though not all of them. The sample shows some 240,000 clones, about 80% of them seen only once. The CDR3 sequence is 15 residues long. The V gene's germline CDR1 is SGHVS and CDR2 FNYEAQ. V lost 1 base, J lost 13 bases, and 17 bases lay in between. Source material: PBMCs or T cells enriched from blood (not recorded which). The sequence came from a man between 50 and 59 years old who had recovered from COVID-19. J is TRBJ1-6 and V is TRBV7-6; D gene ambiguous. CDR3 DNA sequence: TGTGCCAGCAGCTTAGTGGAGGACGGAACTGGTCCCCTCCACTTT. Its translation is CASSLVEDGTGPLHF.